These T cell receptor beta chains were read from a single sample in a study of blood T cells in healthy people across ages. TCRdb independently ran MiXCR on the 5' RACE reads; one entry per CDR3 protein. The data contain hundreds of thousands of distinct CDR3 sequences, approximately 24% of them singletons. These data were likewise used in another study, on T cells of mothers and their children.

The sequenced material came from blood. Receptor source: a boy aged 10-17 years in good health. Both conserved end residues are part of each CDR3. The order of the fields is V gene, D gene, J gene, clone size, CDR3 protein, CDR3 DNA. A D gene is named only where the DNA matches it firmly. Part of the rows lack a size; the others show once, few, many or a class for expanded clones.

V: TRBV25-1
D: TRBD1
J: TRBJ1-4
size: many
CDR3: CASSEPYRGWREKLFF
DNA: TGTGCCAGCAGTGAACCCTACAGGGGATGGCGTGAAAAACTGTTTTTT

V: TRBV20-1
D: TRBD1
J: TRBJ2-5
size: NA
CDR3: CSAESGQGARGETQYF
DNA: TGCAGTGCGGAGAGTGGACAGGGGGCGCGAGGCGAGACCCAGTACTTC

V: TRBV24-1
D: NA
J: TRBJ2-5
size: many
CDR3: CATSDDAGRGSGTQYF
DNA: TGTGCCACCAGTGACGATGCTGGGCGGGGATCGGGGACCCAGTACTTC

V: TRBV5-1
D: NA
J: TRBJ1-4
size: few
CDR3: CASSRQRGTNEKLFF
DNA: TGCGCCAGCAGCCGCCAACGGGGAACTAATGAAAAACTGTTTTTT

V: TRBV4-1
D: NA
J: TRBJ2-7
size: NA
CDR3: CASSQDRTGIPYEQYF
DNA: TGCGCCAGCAGCCAAGATAGGACGGGAATCCCCTACGAGCAGTACTTC

V: TRBV5-1
D: NA
J: TRBJ1-1
size: NA
CDR3: CASSRSYGGSTEAFF
DNA: TGCGCCAGCAGCCGGTCGTATGGAGGCAGCACTGAAGCTTTCTTT

V: TRBV6-4
D: NA
J: TRBJ2-1
size: NA
CDR3: CASSDHPSSYNEQFF
DNA: TGTGCCAGCAGTGACCACCCGAGCTCCTACAATGAGCAGTTCTTC

V: TRBV4-1
D: NA
J: TRBJ1-6
size: NA
CDR3: CASAPSWTYNSPLHF
DNA: TGCGCCAGCGCCCCGAGTTGGACATATAATTCACCCCTCCACTTT

V: TRBV29-1
D: NA
J: TRBJ2-5
size: few
CDR3: CSAFQAAQETQYF
DNA: TGCAGCGCGTTTCAAGCGGCCCAAGAGACCCAGTACTTC

V: TRBV7-2
D: NA
J: TRBJ1-6
size: NA
CDR3: CASRKSTVSPLHF
DNA: TGTGCCAGCAGAAAATCCACTGTTTCACCCCTCCACTTT

V: TRBV7-9
D: NA
J: TRBJ1-2
size: few
CDR3: CASSTGGWEYGYTF
DNA: TGTGCCAGCAGCACCGGGGGTTGGGAATATGGCTACACCTTC

V: TRBV20-1
D: TRBD2
J: TRBJ2-1
size: few
CDR3: CSASAAGLLRNEQFF
DNA: TGCAGTGCTAGCGCTGCGGGACTACTCCGCAATGAGCAGTTCTTC

V: TRBV30
D: NA
J: TRBJ2-2
size: NA
CDR3: CAWSGGAGNTGELFF
DNA: TGTGCCTGGAGTGGGGGGGCCGGGAACACCGGGGAGCTGTTTTTT

V: TRBV19
D: TRBD2
J: TRBJ2-1
size: NA
CDR3: CASRRTSGNNEQFF
DNA: TGTGCCAGTAGACGGACTAGCGGGAACAATGAGCAGTTCTTC

V: TRBV12-3/TRBV12-4
D: NA
J: TRBJ2-7
size: NA
CDR3: CASSQDPISYEQYF
DNA: TGTGCCAGCAGCCAGGACCCTATCTCCTACGAGCAGTACTTC

V: TRBV28
D: NA
J: TRBJ1-1
size: few
CDR3: CASSFWRNTEAFF
DNA: TGTGCCAGCAGTTTTTGGAGGAACACTGAAGCTTTCTTT

V: TRBV7-9
D: NA
J: TRBJ2-3
size: few
CDR3: CASSFAGITDTQYF
DNA: TGTGCCAGCAGCTTCGCGGGGATTACAGATACGCAGTATTTT

V: TRBV20-1
D: TRBD1
J: TRBJ2-2
size: many
CDR3: CSARTQGAGELFF
DNA: TGCAGTGCCCGGACCCAGGGGGCCGGGGAGCTGTTTTTT

V: TRBV18
D: NA
J: TRBJ2-7
size: many
CDR3: CASSPGGPYEQYF
DNA: TGTGCCAGCTCACCAGGGGGCCCCTACGAGCAGTACTTC

V: TRBV9
D: NA
J: TRBJ2-6
size: NA
CDR3: CASSVASGANVLTF
DNA: NA

V: TRBV7-2
D: TRBD2
J: TRBJ2-1
size: NA
CDR3: CASSFASILADEQFF
DNA: TGTGCCAGCAGCTTCGCCTCAATACTAGCGGATGAGCAGTTCTTC

V: TRBV2
D: NA
J: TRBJ1-6
size: NA
CDR3: CASREGQANSPLHF
DNA: TGTGCCAGCAGAGAAGGACAAGCAAATTCACCCCTCCACTTT

V: TRBV12-3/TRBV12-4
D: TRBD2
J: TRBJ2-1
size: few
CDR3: CASSFGLASINEQFF
DNA: TGTGCCAGCAGCTTCGGACTAGCGAGTATCAATGAGCAGTTCTTC

V: TRBV2
D: NA
J: TRBJ2-7
size: NA
CDR3: CASSTGLTEKQYF
DNA: TGTGCCAGCAGTACGGGGCTCACGGAAAAACAGTACTTC

V: TRBV6-1
D: NA
J: TRBJ1-1
size: NA
CDR3: CASSEYGQGSTEAFF
DNA: TGTGCCAGCAGTGAATATGGGCAGGGAAGCACTGAAGCTTTCTTT

V: TRBV7-8
D: TRBD1
J: TRBJ1-4
size: NA
CDR3: CASSYRTGTNEKLFF
DNA: TGTGCCAGCAGCTACCGGACAGGGACTAATGAAAAACTGTTTTTT

V: TRBV3-1
D: TRBD2
J: TRBJ2-7
size: once
CDR3: CASSRATRRDYAPGEQYF
DNA: TGTGCCAGCAGCCGAGCGACGAGGCGGGACTATGCCCCCGGCGAGCAGTACTTC

V: TRBV9
D: NA
J: TRBJ2-3
size: few
CDR3: CASSVDGYTDTQYF
DNA: TGTGCCAGCAGCGTAGACGGCTACACAGATACGCAGTATTTT

V: TRBV5-1
D: NA
J: TRBJ2-1
size: NA
CDR3: CASSPRSRDSSYNEQFF
DNA: TGCGCCAGCAGCCCCCGGTCGAGGGATAGCTCCTACAATGAGCAGTTCTTC

V: TRBV6-5
D: NA
J: TRBJ1-1
size: few
CDR3: CASSYSQAPVNTEAFF
DNA: TGTGCCAGCAGTTACTCGCAGGCCCCTGTGAACACTGAAGCTTTCTTT

V: TRBV4-2
D: NA
J: TRBJ2-6
size: NA
CDR3: CASSPEIDSGANILTF
DNA: TGTGCCAGCAGCCCAGAGATAGACTCTGGGGCCAACATCCTGACTTTC

V: TRBV28
D: NA
J: TRBJ2-3
size: NA
CDR3: CASSALSRTDTQYF
DNA: TGTGCCAGCAGTGCCCTTTCCCGCACAGATACGCAGTATTTT

V: TRBV10-1
D: NA
J: TRBJ2-3
size: NA
CDR3: CASSQGVGSATDTQYF
DNA: TGCGCCAGCAGCCAAGGGGTTGGGTCCGCCACAGATACGCAGTATTTT

V: TRBV5-1
D: NA
J: TRBJ2-5
size: NA
CDR3: CTSSFRQSQETQYF
DNA: TGCACCAGCAGCTTTCGACAGAGTCAAGAGACCCAGTACTTC

V: TRBV7-3
D: NA
J: TRBJ1-2
size: NA
CDR3: CASSLRGGGNCGYTF
DNA: TGTGCCAGCAGCTTACGTGGGGGAGGGAACTGTGGCTACACCTTC

V: TRBV5-5
D: NA
J: TRBJ2-1
size: few
CDR3: CASSHPMGEQFF
DNA: TGTGCCAGCAGCCACCCGATGGGTGAGCAGTTCTTC

V: TRBV10-3
D: TRBD1
J: TRBJ2-2
size: NA
CDR3: CAISAKTGDTGELFF
DNA: TGTGCCATCAGTGCCAAAACAGGGGACACCGGGGAGCTGTTTTTT

V: TRBV20-1
D: NA
J: TRBJ1-4
size: NA
CDR3: CSASDPGKQKLFF
DNA: TGCAGTGCTAGCGACCCGGGGAAGCAAAAACTGTTTTTT

V: TRBV24-1
D: TRBD2
J: TRBJ2-1
size: few
CDR3: CATSASAGTSGDLDNEQFF
DNA: TGTGCCACCAGTGCATCCGCCGGGACTAGCGGGGACCTGGACAATGAGCAGTTCTTC

V: TRBV7-6
D: NA
J: TRBJ2-7
size: NA
CDR3: CASSLEPGPVNEQYF
DNA: TGTGCCAGCAGCTTAGAACCGGGTCCGGTGAACGAGCAGTACTTC

V: TRBV7-9
D: NA
J: TRBJ1-4
size: many
CDR3: CASSLKDYGPDPEKLFF
DNA: TGTGCCAGCAGCTTAAAAGATTATGGACCGGACCCGGAAAAACTGTTTTTT

V: TRBV6-2/TRBV6-3
D: NA
J: TRBJ1-4
size: NA
CDR3: CTSSYVEPTNEKLFF
DNA: TGTACCAGCAGTTACGTGGAGCCAACTAATGAAAAACTGTTTTTT

V: TRBV6-2/TRBV6-3
D: NA
J: TRBJ1-1
size: few
CDR3: CASTYRGTAFF
DNA: TGTGCCAGCACCTATCGAGGTACGGCTTTCTTT

V: TRBV29-1
D: NA
J: TRBJ2-5
size: NA
CDR3: CSAQMGLETQYF
DNA: TGCAGCGCCCAGATGGGGCTTGAGACCCAGTACTTC

V: TRBV12-3/TRBV12-4
D: TRBD1
J: TRBJ2-2
size: NA
CDR3: CASSPLDRGGTGELFF
DNA: TGTGCCAGCAGCCCACTGGACAGGGGAGGGACCGGGGAGCTGTTTTTT

V: TRBV15
D: TRBD2
J: TRBJ2-1
size: few
CDR3: CATSRSSGTYNEQFF
DNA: TGTGCCACCAGCAGGTCTAGCGGGACCTACAATGAGCAGTTCTTC